Below are 10 T cell receptor beta chains sequenced from a single sample in a study of T-cell reconstitution after alpha-beta-depleted transplantation in children. Using unique molecular identifiers, the investigators prepared the TCRbeta library. TCRdb re-called the PCR reads through MiXCR, storing one row per CDR3 protein. The table lists 450,000 to 700,000 distinct CDR3 sequences, 25% to 30% of them singletons. Source: PBMCs, taken before TCRalphabeta/CD19-depleted stem cell transplant. These receptors all stem from a boy under three years old with Wiskott-Aldrich syndrome, due to receive a stem cell transplant.

The rearrangement uses TRBV12-3 or TRBV12-4 and TRBJ2-2, with 8 bases that match TRBD2. V trimming: 3 bases; J trimming: 7 bases; junction bases outside the gene matches: 16. CDR3 length equals 18 residues. The DNA of the CDR3 is TGTGCCAGCAGTTTTCCCAGCGGGAGACCCCTGCGGATCGGGGAGCTGTTTTTT. Translated: CASSFPSGRPLRIGELFF.

J is TRBJ2-3 and V is TRBV30; D not certain. Germline V gene data show CDR1 as GTSNPN and CDR2 as SVGIG (reference sequence). V dropped 0 bases and J dropped 0 bases, with 10 bases sitting between them. CDR3 length equals 15 residues. The CDR3 spells CAWSVPRWSTDTQYF. The CDR3 region has the DNA TGTGCCTGGAGTGTACCCCGGTGGAGCACAGATACGCAGTATTTT.

This clonotype was seen a few times. The chain is built from TRBV12-3 or TRBV12-4 and TRBJ2-3; D ambiguous. V was cut by 1 base and J by 8 bases, with 10 bases left in between. The CDR3 extends over 13 amino acids. CDR3 sequence: CASSLGSSATQYF. In DNA form, the CDR3 reads TGTGCCAGCAGTTTAGGCAGCAGTGCTACGCAGTATTTT.

The gene calls are TRBV19 and TRBJ1-1; weak D call: TRBD1 (5 bases). The V gene lost 8 bases and the J gene lost 8 bases, with 15 bases spanning the gap. In germline, CDR1 is LNHDA, CDR2 SQIVND (reference sequence). The CDR3 covers 12 residues. This CDR3 reads CASFTERQEAFF. DNA of the CDR3: TGTGCCAGTTTTACAGAGCGACAGGAAGCTTTCTTT.

This clonotype showed up just a few times. The chain is built from TRBV30 and TRBJ1-3; TRBD1 matches at 7 bases. V was pared by 0 bases and J by 3 bases, with 5 bases of the junction left unmatched. Germline V lookup: CDR1 GTSNPN, CDR2 SVGIG (reference sequence). The CDR3 has 15 residues. The CDR3 here is CAWSVLSGGGNTIYF. In nucleotides, the CDR3 is TGTGCCTGGAGTGTATTGTCAGGGGGTGGAAACACCATATATTTT.

The V call is TRBV20-1, the J call TRBJ2-1; unclear D gene. The V end was cut by 5 bases, the J end by 4 bases, with 9 bases between. The CDR3 loop spans 12 amino acids. CDR1 and CDR2 from the germline V gene are DFQATT and SNEGSKA (reference sequence). DNA for the CDR3: TGCAGTGCTGGGTTGGCTTACAATGAGCAGTTCTTC. This gives the protein CSAGLAYNEQFF.

This clonotype was observed a few times. The V and J genes are TRBV5-1 and TRBJ1-3; the D is unclear. The CDR3 has 14 residues. Deletions cut 4 bases from V and 4 bases from J, with 12 bases between. Germline CDR1 SGHRS, CDR2 YFSETQ. The CDR3 spells CASSPTPGGNTIYF. CDR3 nucleotides: TGCGCCAGCAGCCCCACACCGGGAGGAAACACCATATATTTT.

The gene calls are TRBV24-1 and TRBJ1-5; D gene unclear. The CDR3 is made up of 13 amino acids. V was cut by 3 bases and J by 4 bases, with 6 bases left in between. Germline V gives CDR1 KGHDR, CDR2 SFDVKD. As DNA, the CDR3 is TGTGCCACCAGTGATAACCCAAATCAGCCCCAGCATTTT. It codes for CATSDNPNQPQHF.

This chain uses TRBV5-1 with TRBJ2-1; TRBD1 aligns across 9 bases. Germline assignment: CDR1 SGHRS and CDR2 YFSETQ. V lost 2 bases, J lost 7 bases, and 7 bases stayed unmatched. CDR3 length equals 15 residues. The CDR3 here is CASSLTGGIRNEQFF. The DNA of the CDR3 is TGCGCCAGCAGCTTAACAGGGGGCATCAGGAATGAGCAGTTCTTC.

The chain uses TRBV11-2 and TRBJ2-4; 12 nucleotides line up with TRBD2. Germline CDR1 reads SGHAT; CDR2 reads FQNNGV. The CDR3 is 20 residues long. V was pared by 2 bases and J by 1 base, with 12 bases of the junction left unmatched. The CDR3 nucleotides are TGTGCCAGCAGCTTACGGGTGACTAGCGGGAGCTGGGGGGCCAAAAACATTCAGTACTTC. Translated: CASSLRVTSGSWGAKNIQYF.